This note documents a single T cell receptor (beta chain) sequence. What it recognizes is unknown. This entry comes from a study of cytomegalovirus exposure and HLA in healthy donors. Overall study findings and caveats: A later analysis found first-cohort TCR clusters tended to co-occur in the 120 validation repertoires.

The table came from immunoSEQ multiplex PCR; TCRdb's copy has only in-frame clones and leaves some out. The sample has 140,000 or so clones; 90% are singletons. Deletions cut 0 bases from V and 4 bases from J, with 13 bases between. The germline V gene has CDR1 SGDLS and CDR2 YYNGEE. The CDR3 length is 15 residues. The chain combines TRBV9 with TRBJ2-5; D is uncertain. The clonotype comes from a woman aged 25 to 39 in good health and CMV-seropositive. What was sequenced was PBMCs. The CDR3 spells CASSVAMTRGETQYF. For the CDR3, the DNA is TGTGCCAGCAGCGTAGCAATGACTCGCGGAGAGACCCAGTACTTC. The full variable domain, with the rest looked up from reference TRBV9 and TRBJ2-5, is DSGVTQTPKHLITATGQRVTLRCSPRSGDLSVYWYQQSLDQGLQFLIQYYNGEERAKGNILERFSAQQFPDLHSELNLSSLELGDSALYFCASSVAMTRGETQYFGPGTRLLVL.